This T cell receptor (beta chain) was captured in a study of blood T cell repertoires in COVID-19. As for the study in general: Specimens from acute and convalescent COVID-19 originated in the United States, Italy and Spain.

Sequenced by immunoSEQ multiplex PCR; TCRdb stores in-frame clones only, minus some. In the table there are roughly 220,000 clones, 70% to 90% of which are singletons. V lost 11 bases to trimming and J lost 2 bases; unmatched junction nucleotides: 10. The V gene's germline CDR1 is LNHDA and CDR2 SQIVND (reference sequence). The CDR3 has 14 amino acids. The chain carries TRBV19 and TRBJ2-7; 9 positions agree with TRBD1. Sequencing was carried out using peripheral blood. This clonotype was sampled from a man in his 60s with acute or convalescent COVID-19. DNA of the CDR3: TGTGCCTCCTACTCCGGGACAGGGCCCTACGAGCAGTACTTC. It codes for CASYSGTGPYEQYF.